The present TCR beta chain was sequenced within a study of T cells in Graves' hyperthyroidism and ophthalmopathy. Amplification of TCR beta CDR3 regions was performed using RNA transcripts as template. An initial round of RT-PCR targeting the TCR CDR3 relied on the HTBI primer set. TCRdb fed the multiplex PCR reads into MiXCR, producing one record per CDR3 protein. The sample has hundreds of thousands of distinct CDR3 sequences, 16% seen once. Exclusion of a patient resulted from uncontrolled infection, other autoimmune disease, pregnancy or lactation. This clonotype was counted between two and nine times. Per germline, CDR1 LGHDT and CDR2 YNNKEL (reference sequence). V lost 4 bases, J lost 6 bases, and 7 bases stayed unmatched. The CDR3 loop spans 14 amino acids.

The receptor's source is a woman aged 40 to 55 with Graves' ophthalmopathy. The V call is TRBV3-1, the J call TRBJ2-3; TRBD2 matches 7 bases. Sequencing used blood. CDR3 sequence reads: CASSPWTRLDTQYF. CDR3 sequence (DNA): TGTGCCAGCAGCCCGTGGACTAGATTGGATACGCAGTATTTT.